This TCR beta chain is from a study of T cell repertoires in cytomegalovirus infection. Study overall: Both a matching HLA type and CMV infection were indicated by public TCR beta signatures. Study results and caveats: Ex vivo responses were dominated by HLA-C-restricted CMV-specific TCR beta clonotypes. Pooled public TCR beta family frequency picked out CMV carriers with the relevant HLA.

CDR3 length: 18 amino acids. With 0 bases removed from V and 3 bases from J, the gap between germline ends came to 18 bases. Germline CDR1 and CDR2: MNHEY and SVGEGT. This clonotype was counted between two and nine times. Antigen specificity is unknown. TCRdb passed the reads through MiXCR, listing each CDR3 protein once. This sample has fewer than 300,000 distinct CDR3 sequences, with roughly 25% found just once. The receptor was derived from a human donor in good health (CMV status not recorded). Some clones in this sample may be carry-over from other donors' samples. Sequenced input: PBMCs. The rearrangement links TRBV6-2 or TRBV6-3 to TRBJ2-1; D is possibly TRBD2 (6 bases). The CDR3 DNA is TGTGCCAGCAGTTACTCGATTTTCGGGGGAGGTGTCTACAATGAGCAGTTCTTC. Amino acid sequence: CASSYSIFGGGVYNEQFF.